What follows is one T cell receptor beta chain and its context. The identical CDR3 is also encoded by other nucleotide sequences in the sample. V was shortened by 1 base and J by 4 bases, with 11 bases between the two germline ends. The CDR3 length is 14 residues. Germline CDR1 is SGHTA and CDR2 is FQGNSA. This entry belongs to a study of blood T cell repertoires in COVID-19. Study context: Acute-phase and convalescent COVID-19 samples originated in the United States, Italy and Spain. PBMCs, B-cell-depleted T cells, or T cells provided the cDNA or gDNA that made up the material.

The authors' processing: Counts of nucleated cells, estimated from reference gene primer amplification, were obtained. TCRdb keeps only in-frame clones here, not all; method: immunoSEQ multiplex PCR. The DNA gave D and trimming, while V, J and clone size come from that table. The sample records some 100,000 clones, around 81% being singletons. Sequencing input: peripheral blood. The chain recombines TRBV7-2 with TRBJ2-7; D possibly corresponds to TRBD1 (7 bases). This clonotype was sampled from a woman in her 70s with active or convalescent COVID-19. The CDR3 loop is CASSLGQGGYEQYF. The CDR3 bases are TGTGCCAGCAGCTTAGGGCAGGGGGGATACGAGCAGTACTTC.